This T cell receptor (beta chain) derives from a study of CD8 T cells in Susac syndrome. The TEMRA cells underwent FACS enrichment, while the CD8+ and CD4+ T cells underwent negative isolation. With 0 bases clipped from V and 8 bases from J, the junction kept 7 bases outside the gene matches. The germline gives CDR1 MNHEY, CDR2 SVGEGT. CDR3 length: 16 residues. After extraction with the RNeasy kit, about 0.45 to 1 ug of the RNA was reverse transcribed using random hexamers. TCRdb re-called the immunoSEQ multiplex PCR reads through MiXCR, storing one row per CDR3 protein. The data hold 250,000 to 300,000 distinct CDR3 sequences, with roughly 85% observed a single time.

The chain combines TRBV6-2 or TRBV6-3 with TRBJ2-1; 10 positions agree with TRBD2. Sequenced input: CD8+ T cells from PBMCs. This TCR was sampled from a human donor with multiple sclerosis. CDR3 region: CASSYSTASGSDEQFF. In DNA, the CDR3 is TGTGCCAGCAGTTACTCGACGGCTAGCGGGAGCGATGAGCAGTTCTTC.